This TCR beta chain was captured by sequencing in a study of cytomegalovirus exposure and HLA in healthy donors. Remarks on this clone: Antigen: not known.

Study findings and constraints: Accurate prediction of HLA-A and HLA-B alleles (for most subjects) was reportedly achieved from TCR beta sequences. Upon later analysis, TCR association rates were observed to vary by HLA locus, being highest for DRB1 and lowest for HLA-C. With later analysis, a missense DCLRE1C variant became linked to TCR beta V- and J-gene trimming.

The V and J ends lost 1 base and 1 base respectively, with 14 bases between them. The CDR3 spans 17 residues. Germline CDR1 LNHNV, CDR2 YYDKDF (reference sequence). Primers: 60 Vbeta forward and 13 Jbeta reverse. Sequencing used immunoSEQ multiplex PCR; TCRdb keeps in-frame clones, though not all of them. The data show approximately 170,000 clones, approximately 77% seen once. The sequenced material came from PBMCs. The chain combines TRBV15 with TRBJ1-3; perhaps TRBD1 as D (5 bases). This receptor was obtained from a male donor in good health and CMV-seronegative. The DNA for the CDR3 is TGTGCCACCAGCAGAGGCAAATTCCAGGGTTCTGGAAACACCATATATTTT. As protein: CATSRGKFQGSGNTIYF.